The clone carrying this T cell receptor beta chain was counted once. Its antigen is as yet unknown. The data are from a study of radiation and T cells in renal cell carcinoma. Assay used: immunoSEQ multiplex PCR; TCRdb lists only in-frame clones, some missing. The sample includes around 30,000 clones, more than 65% of them seen just once. Stated time point: blood 4 weeks post-SBRT, at nephrectomy. The treatment here: 15 Gy SBRT to primary tumor, nephrectomy 4 weeks later. Nephrectomy followed 15 Gy stereotactic body radiation by 4 weeks. Radiation-treated patients gave blood at baseline, week 2 and week 4. The patient's renal cell carcinoma had clear cell pathology. This CDR3 has 19 amino acids. CDR1 is MNHEY and CDR2 is SMNVEV in the germline V gene (reference sequence). V shed 6 bases and J 3 bases; nucleotides not matched to a gene: 19. Study-wide results and caveats: Top tumor clonotypes rose in blood 2 weeks post-radiation, then contracted.

The chain joins TRBV27 to TRBJ2-2; 7 bases match TRBD2. This specimen consisted of blood, obtained from a patient whose treatment included radiotherapy and nephrectomy. This sequence was found in a man in his 60s with renal cell carcinoma. CDR3 region: CASSTLSPSGGGYTGELFF. Written as DNA, the CDR3 is TGTGCCAGCAGCACCCTCTCTCCCTCAGGCGGGGGATACACCGGGGAGCTGTTTTTT.